A single sample gave rise to the 8 T cell receptor beta chains below, sequenced in a study of cytomegalovirus exposure and HLA in healthy donors. PCR amplification relied on 60 Vbeta primers (plus 13 Jbeta primers). Generated by immunoSEQ multiplex PCR, the TCRdb table keeps only in-frame clones and is missing some. The sample holds about 160,000 clones, 75% seen once. The source material was PBMCs. All receptors derive from a woman between 45 and 65 years old in good health and CMV-seropositive.

The chain has TRBV6-6 and TRBJ1-6; 9 bases line up with TRBD1. CDR1 is MNHNY, CDR2 SVGAGI, per germline (reference sequence). The CDR3 has 16 amino acids. J gave up 9 bases and V 0 bases, and 6 bases lay outside the gene matches. As DNA, the CDR3 is TGTGCCAGCAGTTACTCGACTGCGGACAGGGGTTCACCCCTCCACTTT. The encoded protein is CASSYSTADRGSPLHF.

The chain recombines TRBV18 with TRBJ2-6; TRBD1 is a possible D gene (5 bases). Per germline, CDR1 KGHSH and CDR2 LQKENI. The V end lost 6 bases, the J end lost 4 bases, and 10 bases lay between the germline ends. The CDR3 has 14 amino acids. The CDR3 DNA is TGTGCCAGCTCGGGGCAAGACGGGGCCAACGTCCTGACTTTC. Encoded protein: CASSGQDGANVLTF.

The J gene is TRBJ2-7, the V gene TRBV27; perhaps TRBD1 as D (6 bases). V was pared by 3 bases and J by 7 bases, with 19 bases between. The CDR3 has 15 amino acids. Germline CDR1 reads MNHEY; CDR2 reads SMNVEV (reference sequence). The CDR3 region is CASSFVQGFGREQYF. CDR3 DNA sequence: TGTGCCAGCAGTTTTGTCCAGGGGTTTGGAAGGGAGCAGTACTTC.

The chain uses TRBV7-9 and TRBJ2-3; D might be TRBD1 (5 bases). In germline, CDR1 is SEHNR, CDR2 FQNEAQ (reference sequence). V was clipped by 3 bases and J by 1 base, with 11 bases between them. This CDR3 contains 15 residues. CDR3 coding DNA: TGTGCCAGCAGCTTCGTCACAGGTGGCACAGATACGCAGTATTTT. Encoded protein: CASSFVTGGTDTQYF. The full variable domain, in which reference TRBV7-9 and TRBJ2-3 provide the parts outside the CDR3, is DTGVSQNPRHKITKRGQNVTFRCDPISEHNRLYWYRQTLGQGPEFLTYFQNEAQLEKSRLLSDRFSAERPKGSFSTLEIQRTEQGDSAMYLCASSFVTGGTDTQYFGPGTRLTVL.

This chain joins TRBV30 and TRBJ1-1; the D is unclear. CDR1 GTSNPN and CDR2 SVGIG come from the germline V gene (reference sequence). The ends were cut back, 0 bases at V and 5 bases at J, with 16 bases in the middle. CDR3 length equals 15 residues. This CDR3 is CAWSVNQRRNTEAFF. The CDR3 DNA is TGTGCCTGGAGTGTGAACCAGAGGAGGAATACTGAAGCTTTCTTT.

The rearrangement uses TRBV2 and TRBJ2-7, with unresolved D. Germline-derived CDR1 and CDR2 are SNHLY and FYNNEI. The CDR3 is 14 amino acids. V dropped 2 bases and J dropped 6 bases, with 14 bases sitting between them. The CDR3 sequence: CASSEQVLSSEQYF. The CDR3 bases are TGTGCCAGCAGTGAACAGGTCCTCTCATCCGAGCAGTACTTC.

The chain couples TRBV6-1 to TRBJ2-3, with D possibly being TRBD2 (6 bases). This CDR3 contains 14 residues. Germline CDR1 is MNHNS and CDR2 is SASEGT. Between the trimmed V and J ends, which lost 5 bases and 4 bases, there was a span of 13 bases. DNA of the CDR3: TGTGCCAGCAGTTATTCCGGGGAGGCAGATACGCAGTATTTT. This codes for CASSYSGEADTQYF.

The V and J genes are TRBV15 and TRBJ1-2; 11 bases agree with TRBD1. CDR3 size: 14 residues. CDR1 and CDR2 from the germline V gene are LNHNV and YYDKDF (reference sequence). V lost 3 bases to trimming and J lost 7 bases; unmatched junction nucleotides: 4. The DNA for the CDR3 is TGTGCCACCAGCAGTGTCGGGACAGGGGGTGGCTACACCTTC. Its protein product is CATSSVGTGGGYTF. The variable domain in full, with the rest retrieved from reference TRBV15 and TRBJ1-2, is DAMVIQNPRYQVTQFGKPVTLSCSQTLNHNVMYWYQQKSSQAPKLLFHYYDKDFNNEADTPDNFQSRRPNTSFCFLDIRSPGLGDTAMYLCATSSVGTGGGYTFGSGTRLTVV.